This T cell receptor beta chain was obtained from a study of T cells in Graves' hyperthyroidism and ophthalmopathy. Study details: The blood sample was taken at first diagnosis, before treatment began.

This clonotype was found many times. Its target is not known. Amplification of TCR beta CDR3 regions used RNA as the template. With the HTBI primer set, the TCR CDR3 went through a first round of RT-PCR. TCRdb used MiXCR to reprocess the multiplex PCR reads, holding one entry per CDR3 protein. The sample has hundreds of thousands of distinct CDR3 sequences; 35% to 45% are singletons. The germline V gene encodes CDR1 SQVTM and CDR2 ANQGSEA. CDR3 length: 12 residues. V lost 5 bases and J lost 6, with 10 bases in between. General study findings and limits: In the blood, most expanded thyroid clonotypes above 0.001 appeared as well.

Sequenced sample: blood. The chain carries TRBV29-1 and TRBJ1-4, with a possible D match to TRBD1 (5 bases). The receptor was derived from a man younger than 35 with Graves' hyperthyroidism. CDR3 amino acids: CSVSRGDEKLFF. Written as DNA, the CDR3 is TGCAGCGTTTCAAGGGGAGATGAAAAACTGTTTTTT.